This TCR beta chain was sequenced in a study of blood T cell repertoires in COVID-19. Background on the study: Some COVID-19 samples were acute and others convalescent; all came from the United States, Italy and Spain.

Authors' analysis steps: By means of reference gene primer amplification, nucleated cell counts were estimated. Libraries were prepared by immunoSEQ multiplex PCR; TCRdb keeps only in-frame clonotypes and omits some of them. That table is the source of V, J and clone size, and D and trimming were worked out from the DNA. The sample holds 250,000 to 300,000 clones; roughly 87% are singletons and the top ten take roughly 2.4%. The trim removed 0 bases at V and 8 bases at J, leaving 10 bases unmatched. The CDR3 is 16 amino acids. The germline CDR1 and CDR2 sequences are SGDLS and YYNGEE. This receptor was identified in a woman in her forties or fifties who had recovered from COVID-19. The genes are TRBV9 and TRBJ2-1; 8 bases match TRBD2. The specimen sequenced was peripheral blood. The CDR3: CASSVDVAGGTDEQFF. The CDR3 DNA follows: TGTGCCAGCAGCGTAGATGTGGCGGGGGGTACTGATGAGCAGTTCTTC.